The 14 T cell receptor beta chains below were found in one sample sequenced in a study of human T cells and chemical hapten exposure. TCRdb fed the RACE reads into MiXCR, producing one record per CDR3 protein. The data show 85,000 to 130,000 distinct CDR3 sequences, approximately 12% seen once. Stated time point: pre-sensitization, week 0. The sample's treatment: therapeutic diphenylcyclopropenone sensitization with weekly scalp DPC. The sample in question was whole blood, obtained in connection with sensitization to the hapten diphenylcyclopropenone (DPC). All receptors derive from a woman aged 45-65 years with alopecia areata. Some clones in this sample may be carry-over from other donors' samples.

The CDR3 protein is CASSTSASGSSYNEQFF. The CDR3 DNA reads as TGTGCCAGTAGTACTAGCGCTAGCGGGAGCTCCTACAATGAGCAGTTCTTC. The rearrangement uses TRBV19 and TRBJ2-1, with 10 bases fitting TRBD2. Germline-derived CDR1 and CDR2 are LNHDA and SQIVND (reference sequence). This CDR3 has 17 residues. Losses at the gene ends were 4 bases for V and 0 bases for J; bases not matched to a gene: 6.

This clonotype has just a few counts. The rearrangement uses TRBV5-1 and TRBJ2-1; 14 bases are shared with TRBD2. The ends lost 2 bases at V and 0 bases at J; junction bases unmatched: 7. The CDR3 loop spans 19 amino acids. Germline CDR1 is SGHRS and CDR2 is YFSETQ. The CDR3 loop is CASSLRTSGGPFSYNEQFF. The CDR3 coding sequence is TGCGCCAGCAGCTTAAGGACTAGCGGGGGGCCCTTCTCCTACAATGAGCAGTTCTTC.

This clonotype was seen ten or more times. This sequence joins TRBV12-3 or TRBV12-4 and TRBJ2-7; 8 nucleotides agree with TRBD2. Trimming cost V 6 bases and J 2 bases; bases outside gene matches: 6. This CDR3 contains 14 residues. CDR3 in DNA: TGTGCCAGCAGCCCACTAGCGGATGCCTACGAGCAGTACTTC. Amino acids: CASSPLADAYEQYF.

The genes are TRBV11-2 and TRBJ1-2; D remains ambiguous. This CDR3 has 14 residues. Trimming left V 5 bases short and J 1 base short, with 11 bases between. Germline loops: CDR1 SGHAT, CDR2 FQNNGV. The CDR3, as DNA: TGTGCCAGCAGCCAAGACGGCAGTAACTATGGCTACACCTTC. This encodes CASSQDGSNYGYTF.

The rearrangement uses TRBV6-2 or TRBV6-3 and TRBJ1-1; D not certain. The CDR3 has 12 residues. Germline CDR1 MNHEY, CDR2 SVGEGT. Trimming took 2 bases from V and 10 from J, leaving 11 bases between them. CDR3 protein: CASSYPDVSAFF. DNA of the CDR3: TGTGCCAGCAGTTACCCGGACGTTTCAGCTTTCTTT.

The sample holds many counts of this clonotype. This chain joins TRBV7-8 and TRBJ2-5; D remains ambiguous. The CDR3 length is 14 residues. CDR1 is SGHVS, CDR2 FQNEAQ, per germline. The V gene lost 1 base and the J gene lost 0 bases, with 6 bases spanning the gap. CDR3 amino acids: CASSLGQHQETQYF. As DNA, the CDR3 is TGTGCCAGCAGCTTAGGCCAGCACCAAGAGACCCAGTACTTC.

The gene calls are TRBV18 and TRBJ2-7, with D tentatively TRBD1 (5 bases). The V end lost 3 bases, the J end lost 4 bases, and 13 bases lay between the germline ends. Germline lookup yields CDR1 KGHSH and CDR2 LQKENI. The CDR3 sequence is 14 residues long. The chain's CDR3 is CASSPRVAEYEQYF. CDR3 coding DNA: TGTGCCAGCTCACCCAGGGTTGCAGAGTACGAGCAGTACTTC.

This clonotype was recorded at least ten times. In DNA form, the CDR3 reads TGCAGTGCCGCCCCTCCCGGGGGACTAGCGGGGGTGAACACCGGGGAGCTGTTTTTT. Amino acids: CSAAPPGGLAGVNTGELFF. The chain employs TRBV20-1 and TRBJ2-2; 14 nucleotides agree with TRBD2. The CDR3 is made up of 19 amino acids. CDR1 DFQATT and CDR2 SNEGSKA come from the germline V gene (reference sequence). V lost 6 bases to trimming and J lost 1 base; unmatched junction nucleotides: 13.

As concerns this clonotype: A read error may explain this, as a much larger clone is one base away. The genes are TRBV12-3 or TRBV12-4 and TRBJ1-5, with TRBD1 identical over 7 bases. The CDR3 spans 15 residues. CDR3 coding DNA: TGTGTCAGCAGTTCTCACGGGACAGGCAATCAGCCCCAGCATTTT. Residues: CVSSSHGTGNQPQHF.

This clonotype showed up just a few times. The rearrangement links TRBV28 to TRBJ2-5; D is undetermined. With 5 bases removed from V and 2 bases from J, the gap between germline ends came to 12 bases. CDR1 is MDHEN, CDR2 SYDVKM, per germline. The CDR3 sequence is 14 residues long. The DNA for the CDR3 is TGTGCCAGCAGTATTCCGGTTGGGCAAGAGACCCAGTACTTC. Translation: CASSIPVGQETQYF.

With respect to this clonotype: A junction end diverges from the germline sequence, so it may reflect a read error. The chain carries TRBV4-3 and TRBJ1-6; D is possibly TRBD1 (5 bases). CDR1 LGHNA and CDR2 YSLEER come from the germline V gene. The CDR3 spans 14 residues. The CDR3 DNA follows: TGCGCCAGCAGACAAGATTGGGGCGGTTCACCCCTCCACTTT. This codes for CASRQDWGGSPLHF.

This clonotype was recorded many times. The chain uses TRBV7-9 and TRBJ2-3, with 13 bases fitting TRBD2. This CDR3 is built from 15 residues. Germline V gene sequence: CDR1 SEHNR, CDR2 FQNEAQ (reference sequence). J gave up 4 bases and V 5 bases, and 3 bases lay outside the gene matches. CDR3 coding DNA: TGTGCCAGCAGCCTCGGACTAGCGGGGGCAGATACGCAGTATTTT. Protein product: CASSLGLAGADTQYF.

This clonotype has more than one count but fewer than ten. This chain uses TRBV10-3 with TRBJ2-1; weak D call: TRBD1 (6 bases). Germline CDR1 is ENHRY and CDR2 is SYGVKD. This CDR3 has 13 residues. Trimming cost V 2 bases and J 6 bases, with 8 bases left between them. The CDR3 DNA follows: TGTGCCATCAGTGAGGGACAGTCCAATGAGCAGTTCTTC. As protein: CAISEGQSNEQFF.

This clonotype has at least ten counts. The CDR3 DNA sequence: TGTGCCAGCAGCTTAGGGTCGCCCGGGGACAGCATTTTAGGGCCCCAGCATTTT. It yields the protein CASSLGSPGDSILGPQHF. The genes are TRBV7-2 and TRBJ1-5, with 7 bases aligning to TRBD1. V shed 1 base and J 9 bases; nucleotides not matched to a gene: 18. CDR1 SGHTA and CDR2 FQGNSA come from the germline V gene. The CDR3 covers 18 residues.